Below, 18 T cell receptor beta chains from the same sample are listed, as sequenced in a study of regulatory T cells in long-lasting Graves disease. HTBI primers from iRepertoire and Arm-PCR of CDR3 regions yielded the TCR beta libraries. In TCRdb, the multiplex PCR reads were re-called with MiXCR into one record per CDR3 protein. The table has a few hundred thousand distinct CDR3 sequences, roughly 17% seen once. Described time point: newly diagnosed GD, antithyroid drugs for less than 3 months. Extracted PBMC RNA gave rise to the TCR library. This sample was shared with a second study, whose subject was T cells in Graves' hyperthyroidism and ophthalmopathy.

The specimen comprised peripheral blood mononuclear cells (PBMCs), sampled at new diagnosis, from a patient treated with antithyroid drugs. These receptors came from a woman younger than 30 with Graves disease.

Ten or more counts support this clonotype. The chain is built from TRBV6-1 and TRBJ2-7, with D perhaps TRBD1 (5 bases). Germline V lookup: CDR1 MNHNS, CDR2 SASEGT. Between the trimmed V and J ends, which lost 8 bases and 6 bases, there was a span of 17 bases. The CDR3 length is 13 residues. CDR3 region: CASWGRVEGEQYF. CDR3 sequence (DNA): TGTGCCAGCTGGGGCAGGGTGGAAGGCGAGCAGTACTTC.

The gene calls are TRBV27 and TRBJ1-5, with D perhaps matching TRBD1 (5 bases). The CDR3 length is 14 residues. Germline lookup yields CDR1 MNHEY and CDR2 SMNVEV (reference sequence). Trimming removed 5 bases from V and 3 bases from J, with 11 bases in between. The CDR3 protein is CASSNNRNNQPQHF. CDR3 nucleotides: TGTGCCAGCAGTAACAACAGGAACAATCAGCCCCAGCATTTT.

This clonotype was observed a handful of times. One junction end does not reproduce the germline sequence, and a read error may be involved. The chain carries TRBV20-1 and TRBJ2-1; no clear D gene. The germline V gene has CDR1 DFQATT and CDR2 SNEGSKA (reference sequence). This CDR3 is 12 amino acids long. CDR3 loop: CSARVGVNDQFF. The CDR3 DNA reads as TGCAGTGCTAGAGTGGGTGTGAATGATCAGTTCTTC.

This clonotype was counted many times. The genes are TRBV28 and TRBJ2-6; 7 bases are shared with TRBD1. Per the germline V gene, CDR1 is MDHEN and CDR2 is SYDVKM. There are 15 residues in the CDR3. The V gene end was trimmed by 6 bases and the J gene end by 0 bases; junction bases not matched to a gene: 2. This chain's CDR3 is CASRAGGSGANVLTF. The CDR3 DNA follows: TGTGCCAGCAGGGCAGGGGGCTCTGGGGCCAACGTCCTGACTTTC.

This clonotype was counted ten times or more. The chain is built from TRBV28 and TRBJ2-7, with 13 nucleotides matching TRBD2. Germline CDR1 reads MDHEN; CDR2 reads SYDVKM. The length of the CDR3 is 16 residues. Losses at the gene ends were 2 bases for V and 3 bases for J; bases not matched to a gene: 4. CDR3: CASSLTSGRVDYEQYF. Written as DNA, the CDR3 is TGTGCCAGCAGTTTAACTAGCGGGAGGGTCGACTACGAGCAGTACTTC. Variable domain in full (rest from reference TRBV28 and TRBJ2-7): DVKVTQSSRYLVKRTGEKVFLECVQDMDHENMFWYRQDPGLGLRLIYFSYDVKMKEKGDIPEGYSVSREKKERFSLILESASTNQTSMYLCASSLTSGRVDYEQYFGPGTRLTVT.

The V gene is TRBV3-1, the J gene TRBJ1-2; D call uncertain. V lost 6 bases and J 4 bases, leaving 9 bases between the germline ends. This CDR3 comprises 12 residues. Germline V gene lookup returns CDR1 LGHDT and CDR2 YNNKEL (reference sequence). The CDR3 protein is CASRHHSYGYTF. CDR3 DNA sequence: TGTGCCAGCAGACATCACAGCTATGGCTACACCTTC.

The V and J genes are TRBV7-2 and TRBJ2-1, with 10 bases that match TRBD2. Germline CDR1 and CDR2: SGHTA and FQGNSA. Losses at the gene ends were 0 bases for V and 6 bases for J; bases not matched to a gene: 5. CDR3 length: 16 amino acids. This chain's CDR3 is CASSLARLAGVNEQFF. The DNA of the CDR3 is TGTGCCAGCAGCTTAGCGAGGCTAGCGGGAGTCAATGAGCAGTTCTTC. The full variable domain, in which reference TRBV7-2 and TRBJ2-1 provide the parts outside the CDR3, is GAGVSQSPSNKVTEKGKDVELRCDPISGHTALYWYRQSLGQGLEFLIYFQGNSAPDKSGLPSDRFSAERTGGSVSTLTIQRTQQEDSAVYLCASSLARLAGVNEQFFGPGTRLTVL.

This clonotype was counted at least ten times. Sequence at one end of the junction differs from germline and may be a read error. The rearrangement uses TRBV18 and TRBJ2-3, with a weak D call TRBD1 (6 bases). The CDR3 consists of 14 residues. Germline V gives CDR1 KGHSH, CDR2 LQKENI. The CDR3 protein is CASNVGGNADSQYF. CDR3 bases: TGTGCCAGCAACGTAGGGGGTAACGCAGATTCGCAGTATTTT.

With respect to this clonotype: A much larger clone sits a single nucleotide away, making a read error possible. The chain couples TRBV28 to TRBJ1-6; 7 bases line up with TRBD1. Germline CDR1 and CDR2: MDHEN and SYDVKM. The CDR3 runs 13 residues. Unmatched junction bases numbered 4, after V lost 5 bases and J lost 9 bases. The CDR3 sequence is CASSTRQGSPLHF. Here the CDR3 DNA reads TGTGCCAGCAGTACCCGACAGGGTTCACCCCTCCACTTT.

The chain links TRBV29-1 to TRBJ1-2, with a tentative D call TRBD1 (6 bases). This CDR3 is 13 amino acids long. CDR1 and CDR2 from the germline V gene are SQVTM and ANQGSEA. V lost 2 bases, J lost 7 bases, and 14 bases lay in between. The CDR3: CSVERNRAGGYTF. CDR3 DNA: TGCAGCGTTGAACGAAACAGGGCCGGTGGCTACACCTTC.

This clonotype was detected many times. The chain recombines TRBV6-2 or TRBV6-3 with TRBJ2-3, with D tentatively TRBD2 (5 bases). The CDR3 is 16 residues long. V lost 7 bases and J lost 3, with 20 bases in between. Germline assignment: CDR1 MNHEY and CDR2 SVGEGT. CDR3 sequence (DNA): TGTGCCAGCATATCAAAAGGAGAGCGGTCGACAGATACGCAGTATTTT. Protein: CASISKGERSTDTQYF.

This clonotype was recorded at least ten times. This chain connects TRBV7-2 to TRBJ2-1, with 9 bases matching TRBD2. Germline CDR1 SGHTA, CDR2 FQGNSA. This CDR3 is built from 18 residues. Germline trimming cut 4 bases from V and 4 bases from J; bases unmatched to any gene: 14. The CDR3 here is CASSSPFEVAGEYNEQFF. The CDR3 nucleotides are TGTGCCAGCAGCTCACCCTTTGAGGTAGCGGGAGAGTACAATGAGCAGTTCTTC.

This clonotype was counted a few times. The chain links TRBV13 to TRBJ2-7; the match to TRBD2 covers 7 bases. This CDR3 spans 15 amino acids. The ends lost 8 bases at V and 2 bases at J; junction bases unmatched: 12. The germline V gene encodes CDR1 PRHDT and CDR2 FYEKMQ (reference sequence). As DNA, the CDR3 is TGTGCCAGCCATCTGGCGGGAGTCCCAACCTACGAGCAGTACTTC. This sequence encodes CASHLAGVPTYEQYF.

The chain has TRBV7-3 and TRBJ2-1, with TRBD2 identical over 11 bases. CDR1 SGHTA and CDR2 FQGTGA come from the germline V gene. The V segment lost 2 bases and the J segment 1 base; nucleotides outside the gene matches: 7. CDR3 length: 18 amino acids. For the CDR3, the DNA is TGTGCCAGCAGCTTAGGGTCTAGCGGGAGGAAGTCCTACAATGAGCAGTTCTTC. This codes for CASSLGSSGRKSYNEQFF.

The chain has TRBV7-2 and TRBJ2-5; no clear D. V was trimmed by 5 bases and J by 0 bases, leaving 10 bases between them. This CDR3 spans 14 amino acids. The germline CDR1 and CDR2 sequences are SGHTA and FQGNSA. The DNA of the CDR3 is TGTGCCAGCAGCGTACTGTTTTACCAAGAGACCCAGTACTTC. It yields the protein CASSVLFYQETQYF.

This clonotype was seen at least ten times. V and J are TRBV6-1 and TRBJ2-7, with 8 bases matching TRBD2. This CDR3 region has 15 residues. Losses at the gene ends were 5 bases for V and 4 bases for J; bases not matched to a gene: 10. The germline CDR1 and CDR2 sequences are MNHNS and SASEGT. This CDR3 reads CASSPRRGGLYEQYF. CDR3 sequence (DNA): TGTGCCAGCAGTCCCCGGCGCGGGGGGCTATACGAGCAGTACTTC.

This chain joins TRBV19 and TRBJ2-7; 11 nucleotides align to TRBD2. CDR1 is LNHDA, CDR2 SQIVND, per germline (reference sequence). The junction had 4 bases not matched to a gene; V was cut back by 4 bases and J by 2 bases. The CDR3 is 15 residues long. CDR3 sequence reads: CASSKGLADTYEQYF. The CDR3 region has the DNA TGTGCCAGTAGTAAGGGACTAGCGGATACCTACGAGCAGTACTTC.

The chain combines TRBV19 with TRBJ2-3; 8 positions match TRBD1. The germline gives CDR1 LNHDA, CDR2 SQIVND (reference sequence). V shed 3 bases and J 2 bases; nucleotides not matched to a gene: 4. This CDR3 has 15 amino acids. The CDR3 loop is CASSILTGDTDTQYF. CDR3 in DNA: TGTGCCAGTAGTATCCTGACAGGGGACACAGATACGCAGTATTTT.